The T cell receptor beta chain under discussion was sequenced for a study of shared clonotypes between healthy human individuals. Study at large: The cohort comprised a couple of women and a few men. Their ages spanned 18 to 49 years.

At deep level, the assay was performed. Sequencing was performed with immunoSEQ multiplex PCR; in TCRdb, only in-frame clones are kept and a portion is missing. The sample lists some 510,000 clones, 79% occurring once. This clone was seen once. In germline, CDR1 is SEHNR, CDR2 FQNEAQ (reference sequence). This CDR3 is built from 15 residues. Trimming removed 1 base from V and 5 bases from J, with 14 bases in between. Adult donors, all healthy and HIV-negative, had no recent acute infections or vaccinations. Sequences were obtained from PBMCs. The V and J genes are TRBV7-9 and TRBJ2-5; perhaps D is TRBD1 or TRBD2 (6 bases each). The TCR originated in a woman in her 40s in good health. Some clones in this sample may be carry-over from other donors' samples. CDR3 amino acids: CASSLGSGGLETQYF. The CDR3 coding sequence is TGTGCCAGCAGCTTAGGTTCTGGGGGGCTGGAGACCCAGTACTTC.